The clone carrying this T cell receptor (beta chain) was counted only a few times. Its antigen is not known. The V gene's germline CDR1 is MDHEN and CDR2 SYDVKM. V was clipped by 10 bases and J by 5 bases, with 15 bases between them. The CDR3 is made up of 14 amino acids. This record belongs to a study of blood T cells in healthy people across ages. Findings and limits, study-wide: Long-lived donors exceeded aged donors in naive CD4+ cells and diversity.

Combining a sample-barcoded 5' primer with a J-beta primer mix, a second PCR ran for about 7 to 11 cycles. Every cDNA molecule carried a tag from a template-switch adaptor bearing 12 random nucleotides. TCRdb passed the 5' RACE reads through MiXCR, listing each CDR3 protein once. This sample has about 1.8 million distinct CDR3 sequences; about 50% occur once, and the top ten carry roughly 2.1%. V and J are TRBV28 and TRBJ1-6; weak D call: TRBD1 (5 bases). The sample taken for sequencing was blood. The sequence derives from a woman in her forties in good health. The CDR3 loop reads CATGRSHHNSPLHF. CDR3 coding DNA: TGTGCCACAGGGAGGTCTCATCATAATTCACCCCTCCACTTT.